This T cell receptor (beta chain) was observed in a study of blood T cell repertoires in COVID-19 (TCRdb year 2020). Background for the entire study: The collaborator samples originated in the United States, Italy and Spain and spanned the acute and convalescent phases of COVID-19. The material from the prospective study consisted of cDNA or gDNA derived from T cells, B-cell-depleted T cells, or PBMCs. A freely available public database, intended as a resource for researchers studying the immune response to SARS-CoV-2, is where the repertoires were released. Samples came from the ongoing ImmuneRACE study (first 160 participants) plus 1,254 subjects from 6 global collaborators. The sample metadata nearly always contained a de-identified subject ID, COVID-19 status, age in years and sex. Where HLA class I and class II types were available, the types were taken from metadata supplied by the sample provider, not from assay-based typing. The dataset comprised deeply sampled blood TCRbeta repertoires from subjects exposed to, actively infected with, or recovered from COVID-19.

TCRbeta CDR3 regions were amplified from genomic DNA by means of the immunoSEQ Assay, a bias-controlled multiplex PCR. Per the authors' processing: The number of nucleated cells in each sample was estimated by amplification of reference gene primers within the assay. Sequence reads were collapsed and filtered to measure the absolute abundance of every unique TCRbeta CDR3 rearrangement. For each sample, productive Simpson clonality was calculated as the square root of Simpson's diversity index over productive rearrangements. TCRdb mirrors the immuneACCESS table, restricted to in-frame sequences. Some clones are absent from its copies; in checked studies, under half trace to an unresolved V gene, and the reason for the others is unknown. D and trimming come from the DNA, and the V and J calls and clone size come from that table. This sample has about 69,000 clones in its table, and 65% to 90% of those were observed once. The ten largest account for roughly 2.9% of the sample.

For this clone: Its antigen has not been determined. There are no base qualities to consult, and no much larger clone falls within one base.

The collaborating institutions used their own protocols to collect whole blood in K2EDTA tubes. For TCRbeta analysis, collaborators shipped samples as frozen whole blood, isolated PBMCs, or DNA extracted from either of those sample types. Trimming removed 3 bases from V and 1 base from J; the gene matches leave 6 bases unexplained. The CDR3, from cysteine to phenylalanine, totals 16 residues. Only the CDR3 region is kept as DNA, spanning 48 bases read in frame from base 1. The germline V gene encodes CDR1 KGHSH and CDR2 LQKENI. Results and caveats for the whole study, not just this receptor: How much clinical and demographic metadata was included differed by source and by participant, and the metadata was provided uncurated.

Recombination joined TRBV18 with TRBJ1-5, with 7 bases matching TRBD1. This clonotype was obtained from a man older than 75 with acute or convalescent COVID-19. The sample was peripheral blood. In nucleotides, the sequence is TGTGCCAGCTCACCGTTTCAGGGGGACAGCAATCAGCCCCAGCATTTT. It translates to CASSPFQGDSNQPQHF.